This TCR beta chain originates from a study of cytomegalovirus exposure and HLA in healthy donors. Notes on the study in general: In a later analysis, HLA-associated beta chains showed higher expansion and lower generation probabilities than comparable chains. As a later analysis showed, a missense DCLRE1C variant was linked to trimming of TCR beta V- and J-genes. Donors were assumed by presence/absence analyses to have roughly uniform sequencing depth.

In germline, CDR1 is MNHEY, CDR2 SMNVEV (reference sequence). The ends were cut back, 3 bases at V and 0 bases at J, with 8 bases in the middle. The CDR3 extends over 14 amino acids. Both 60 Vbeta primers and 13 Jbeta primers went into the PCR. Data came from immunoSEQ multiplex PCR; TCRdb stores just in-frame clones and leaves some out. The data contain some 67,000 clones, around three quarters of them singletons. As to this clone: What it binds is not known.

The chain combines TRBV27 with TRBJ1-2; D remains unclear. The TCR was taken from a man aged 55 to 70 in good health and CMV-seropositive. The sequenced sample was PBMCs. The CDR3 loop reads CASSLSRANYGYTF. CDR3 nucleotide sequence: TGTGCCAGCAGTTTGTCCCGAGCTAACTATGGCTACACCTTC.